This T cell receptor (beta chain) stems from a study of blood T cell repertoires in COVID-19. Across the study: From T cells, B-cell-depleted T cells, or PBMCs came the material, which was cDNA or gDNA.

CDR1 MNHNY and CDR2 SVGAGI come from the germline V gene (reference sequence). V was clipped by 5 bases and J by 15 bases; unmatched bases: 6. The CDR3 sequence is 13 residues long. Assay used: immunoSEQ multiplex PCR; TCRdb lists only in-frame clones, some missing. The sample contains more than 75,000 clones, about 91% of which appear only once. This TCR was sampled from a woman over 75 with acute or convalescent COVID-19. The sample taken for sequencing was peripheral blood. The chain joins TRBV6-6 to TRBJ2-3, with TRBD2 matching 15 bases. The CDR3 reads CASSQGLAGGPYF. DNA for the CDR3: TGTGCCAGCAGTCAAGGACTAGCGGGAGGGCCCTATTTT.